This T cell receptor beta chain derives from a study of blood T cell repertoires in COVID-19. Across the whole study: From the United States, Italy and Spain came samples of acute and convalescent COVID-19. T cells, B-cell-depleted T cells, or PBMCs supplied cDNA or gDNA.

V was clipped by 3 bases and J by 2 bases, with 11 bases between them. The CDR3 runs to 15 residues. Per germline, CDR1 MDHEN and CDR2 SYDVKM. Original methodology: From reference gene primer amplification, estimates of nucleated cell counts were derived. This table comes from immunoSEQ multiplex PCR, and its TCRdb copy is limited to in-frame clones, with some not included. The V and J calls and clone size were taken over from that table, and D and trimming were inferred from the DNA. Of 380,000 or so clones in the sample, roughly four fifths were seen once. Sequenced input: peripheral blood. This rearrangement joins TRBV28 to TRBJ2-1, with a weak D call TRBD1 (7 bases). This receptor was obtained from a human donor with acute or convalescent COVID-19. The donor label of this sample is uncertain. The CDR3 is CASSFQGGTYNEQFF. CDR3 sequence (DNA): TGTGCCAGCAGTTTCCAGGGGGGAACCTACAATGAGCAGTTCTTC.